This T cell receptor beta chain was sequenced during a study of OX40 agonist ivuxolimab in advanced cancers. Study as a whole: Patients took ivuxolimab, an agonistic anti-OX40 (CD134) antibody. Study-wide results and caveats: Researchers report that CD8+ T cells had, on average, more expanded clones than CD4+. Clonal expansion was among the lowest in partial responders at 0.1-3.0 mg/kg, especially CD8+.

About this clone itself: The antigen remains unidentified.

Libraries were prepared by immunoSEQ multiplex PCR; TCRdb keeps only in-frame clonotypes and omits some of them. The data show 65,000 to 80,000 clones, approximately 84% seen once. CDR1 SNHLY and CDR2 FYNNEI come from the germline V gene. The J segment lost 0 bases and the V segment lost 5 bases, leaving 6 bases of the junction unmatched. The CDR3 contains 15 residues. Sampling times: baseline, cycle 4 day 1, cycle 7 day 1. The sequence was collected from an adult with an advanced solid tumor such as melanoma, head and neck, liver or kidney cancer. This specimen was CD4+ or CD8+ T cells sorted from blood, taken in a trial of the OX40 agonist ivuxolimab. The chain combines TRBV2 with TRBJ1-2; 7 bases align to TRBD1. The CDR3: CASSMRQGSNYGYTF. In DNA form, the CDR3 reads TGTGCCAGCAGTATGAGACAGGGCTCTAACTATGGCTACACCTTC.